This entry lists 4 T cell receptor beta chains sequenced from one sample in a study of OX40 agonist ivuxolimab in advanced cancers. Data came from immunoSEQ multiplex PCR; TCRdb stores just in-frame clones and leaves some out. Counted here are fewer than 85,000 clones, about 93% occurring once; the ten biggest clones make up approximately 0.43%. The starting material was CD4+ or CD8+ T cells sorted from blood, obtained in a trial of the OX40 agonist ivuxolimab. The receptor set was obtained from an adult with an advanced solid tumor such as melanoma, head and neck, liver or kidney cancer.

This clone was counted a few times. The V gene is TRBV11-2, the J gene TRBJ1-1; D is unclear. The V gene's germline CDR1 is SGHAT and CDR2 FQNNGV. Trimming took 4 bases from V and 3 from J, leaving 6 bases between them. There are 12 residues in the CDR3. In DNA form, the CDR3 reads TGTGCCAGCAGCTGGGCAGACACTGAAGCTTTCTTT. Protein product: CASSWADTEAFF.

The J gene is TRBJ2-1, the V gene TRBV6-4; unclear D gene. V lost 0 bases and J 12 bases, leaving 12 bases between the germline ends. This CDR3 has 13 amino acids. CDR1 is MRHNA, CDR2 SNTAGT, per germline. The CDR3 sequence is CASSDSERVRQFF. The CDR3, as DNA: TGTGCCAGCAGTGACTCAGAACGGGTTCGGCAGTTCTTC.

The V gene is TRBV28, the J gene TRBJ2-2; TRBD1 might be the D (6 bases). CDR3 length: 15 amino acids. Deletions cut 6 bases from V and 3 bases from J, with 14 bases between. CDR1 and CDR2 (germline): MDHEN, SYDVKM. The CDR3 DNA reads as TGTGCCAGCAGGATACAGGGCGCCTACACCGGGGAGCTGTTTTTT. Translated, it gives CASRIQGAYTGELFF.

This CDR3 reads CASSLYGGVEQYF. The DNA of the CDR3 is TGTGCCAGCAGCTTGTACGGGGGCGTCGAGCAGTACTTC. The chain employs TRBV5-5 and TRBJ2-7; D possibly matches TRBD1 or TRBD2 (6 bases each). The germline V gene encodes CDR1 SGHKS and CDR2 YYEKEE (reference sequence). The CDR3 is 13 amino acids. The germline V and J ends were trimmed by 1 base and 6 bases, with 11 bases remaining between them.